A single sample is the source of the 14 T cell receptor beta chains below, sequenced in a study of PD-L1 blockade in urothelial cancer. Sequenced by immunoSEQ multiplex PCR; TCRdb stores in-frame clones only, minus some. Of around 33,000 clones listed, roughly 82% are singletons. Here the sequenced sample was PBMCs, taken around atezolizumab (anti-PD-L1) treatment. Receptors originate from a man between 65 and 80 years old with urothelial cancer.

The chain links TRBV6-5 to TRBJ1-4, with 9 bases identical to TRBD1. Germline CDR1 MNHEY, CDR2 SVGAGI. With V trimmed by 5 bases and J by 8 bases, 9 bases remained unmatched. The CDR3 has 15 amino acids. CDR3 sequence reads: CASSTMGQGREKLFF. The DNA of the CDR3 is TGTGCCAGCAGTACAATGGGACAGGGTCGAGAAAAACTGTTTTTT.

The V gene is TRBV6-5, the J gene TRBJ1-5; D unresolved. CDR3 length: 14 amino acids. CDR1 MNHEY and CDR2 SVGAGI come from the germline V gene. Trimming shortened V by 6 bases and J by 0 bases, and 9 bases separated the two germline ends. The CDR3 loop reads CASSGLNSNQPQHF. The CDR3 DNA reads TGTGCCAGCAGCGGACTGAATAGCAATCAGCCCCAGCATTTT.

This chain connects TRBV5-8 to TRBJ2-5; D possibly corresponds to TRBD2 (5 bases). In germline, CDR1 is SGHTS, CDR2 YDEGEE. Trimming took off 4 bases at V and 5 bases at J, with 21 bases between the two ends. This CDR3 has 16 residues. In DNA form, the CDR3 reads TGTGCCAGCAGCCCGGGATTTTTGGCAGGCGAGGAGACCCAGTACTTC. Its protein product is CASSPGFLAGEETQYF.

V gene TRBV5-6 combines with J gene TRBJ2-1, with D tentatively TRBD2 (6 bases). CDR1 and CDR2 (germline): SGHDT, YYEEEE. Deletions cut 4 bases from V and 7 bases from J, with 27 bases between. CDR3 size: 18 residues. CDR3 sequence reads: CASSQVAGSRAGWNEQFF. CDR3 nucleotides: TGTGCCAGCAGCCAGGTTGCGGGGTCCAGGGCCGGGTGGAATGAGCAGTTCTTC.

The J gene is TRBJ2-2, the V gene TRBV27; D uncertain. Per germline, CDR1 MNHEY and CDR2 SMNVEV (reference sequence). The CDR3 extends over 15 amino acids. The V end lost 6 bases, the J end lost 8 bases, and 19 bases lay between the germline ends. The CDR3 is CASSRGRTNPGELFF. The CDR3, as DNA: TGTGCCAGCAGCCGTGGGCGCACCAATCCAGGGGAGCTGTTTTTT.

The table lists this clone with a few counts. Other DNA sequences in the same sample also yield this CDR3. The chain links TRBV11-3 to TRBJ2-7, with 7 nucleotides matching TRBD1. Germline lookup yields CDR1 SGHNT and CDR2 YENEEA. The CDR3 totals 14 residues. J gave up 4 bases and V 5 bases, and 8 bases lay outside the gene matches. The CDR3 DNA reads TGTGCCAGCAGCCCTCGACAGGGATCGTACGAGCAGTACTTC. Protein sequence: CASSPRQGSYEQYF.

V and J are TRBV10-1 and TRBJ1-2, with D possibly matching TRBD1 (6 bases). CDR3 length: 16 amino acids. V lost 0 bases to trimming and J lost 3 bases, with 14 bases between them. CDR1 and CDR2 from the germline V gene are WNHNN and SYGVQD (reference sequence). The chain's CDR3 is CASSESRGRGDYGYTF. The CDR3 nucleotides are TGCGCCAGCAGTGAGTCAAGGGGGAGGGGAGACTATGGCTACACCTTC.

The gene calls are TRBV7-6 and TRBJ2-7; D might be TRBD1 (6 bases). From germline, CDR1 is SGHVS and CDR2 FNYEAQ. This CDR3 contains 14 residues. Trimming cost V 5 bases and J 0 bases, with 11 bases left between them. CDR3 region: CASSTRQDSYEQYF. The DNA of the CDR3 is TGTGCCAGCAGCACCCGACAGGACTCCTACGAGCAGTACTTC.

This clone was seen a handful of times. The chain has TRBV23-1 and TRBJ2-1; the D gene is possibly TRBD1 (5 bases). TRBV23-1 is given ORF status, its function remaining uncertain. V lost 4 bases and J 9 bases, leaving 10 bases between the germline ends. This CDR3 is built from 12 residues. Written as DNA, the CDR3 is TGCGCCAGCAGTCGGGGCTCGGGTGAGCAGTTCTTC. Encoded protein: CASSRGSGEQFF.

This CDR3 is CASSQDQRPEQFF. The CDR3 bases are TGTGCCAGCAGCCAAGATCAGAGGCCGGAGCAGTTCTTC. The rearrangement links TRBV4-2 to TRBJ2-1; no reliable D call. CDR3 length equals 13 residues. V was shortened by 0 bases and J by 10 bases, with 10 bases between the two germline ends. CDR1 is LGHNA, CDR2 YNFKEQ, per germline.

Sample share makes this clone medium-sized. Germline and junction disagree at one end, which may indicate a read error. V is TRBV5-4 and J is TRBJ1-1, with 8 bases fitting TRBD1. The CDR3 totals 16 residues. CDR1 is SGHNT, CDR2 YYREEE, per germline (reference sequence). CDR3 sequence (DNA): TGTGCCAGCAGTTTGGGGAGGAGGGACAGGTCCCTTGAAGCTTTCTTT. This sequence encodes CASSLGRRDRSLEAFF.

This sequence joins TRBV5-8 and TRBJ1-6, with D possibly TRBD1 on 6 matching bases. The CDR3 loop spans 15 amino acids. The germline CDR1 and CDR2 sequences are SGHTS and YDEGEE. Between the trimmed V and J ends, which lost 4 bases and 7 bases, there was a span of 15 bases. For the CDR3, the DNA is TGTGCCAGCAGCCCCATGGGGCAGGGGAATTCACCCCTCCACTTT. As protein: CASSPMGQGNSPLHF.

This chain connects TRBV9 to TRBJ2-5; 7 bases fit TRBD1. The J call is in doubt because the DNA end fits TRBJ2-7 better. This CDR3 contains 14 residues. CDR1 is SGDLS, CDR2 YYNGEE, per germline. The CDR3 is CASSARQGADEQYF. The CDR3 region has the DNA TGTGCCAGCAGCGCCCGACAGGGAGCGGACGAGCAGTACTTC.

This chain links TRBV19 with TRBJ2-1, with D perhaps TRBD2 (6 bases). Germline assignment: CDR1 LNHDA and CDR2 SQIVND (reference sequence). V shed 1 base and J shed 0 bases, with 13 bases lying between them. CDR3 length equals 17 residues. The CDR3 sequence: CASSIAGVASSYNEQFF. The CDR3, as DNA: TGTGCCAGTAGTATAGCGGGGGTAGCGAGCTCCTACAATGAGCAGTTCTTC.